What follows are 12 T cell receptor beta chains derived from one specimen sequenced in a study of blood T cells in healthy people across ages. With a J-beta primer mix and a sample-barcoded 5' primer, a second PCR ran about 6 to 11 cycles. One entry per CDR3 protein results from TCRdb running MiXCR on the 5' RACE reads. The data show 1.5 million to 2 million distinct CDR3 sequences, almost 35% seen once. The sequenced sample was blood. The receptors were sampled from a woman aged 30 to 39 in good health.

This chain connects TRBV20-1 to TRBJ2-1; TRBD2 matches 11 bases. CDR1 and CDR2 from the germline V gene are DFQATT and SNEGSKA (reference sequence). The CDR3 spans 13 residues. The CDR3 DNA sequence: TGCACTGGACTAGCGGGTTTTGGAGGTGAGCAGTTCTTC. Its protein product is CTGLAGFGGEQFF.

CDR3: CASSEGASDTQYF. The CDR3 DNA follows: TGTGCCAGCAGCGAGGGAGCGTCAGATACGCAGTATTTT. The genes are TRBV9 and TRBJ2-3; D may be TRBD2 (5 bases). V was trimmed by 3 bases and J by 4 bases, leaving 9 bases between them. Germline V gives CDR1 SGDLS, CDR2 YYNGEE. The CDR3 runs to 13 residues.

V usage is TRBV29-1 and J usage is TRBJ2-1; 16 nucleotides match TRBD2. With V trimmed by 6 bases and J by 6 bases, 5 bases remained unmatched. The CDR3 spans 15 residues. The germline CDR1 and CDR2 sequences are SQVTM and ANQGSEA. The CDR3 protein is CSVPGTSGRANEQFF. CDR3 sequence (DNA): TGCAGCGTACCCGGGACTAGCGGGAGGGCCAATGAGCAGTTCTTC.

This clonotype was observed a handful of times. This chain uses TRBV12-3 or TRBV12-4 with TRBJ2-5; a weak D match, TRBD2 (5 bases). This CDR3 spans 14 amino acids. V was pared by 3 bases and J by 11 bases, with 19 bases between. CDR3 nucleotides: TGTGCCAGCAGTTTCGACCTGCAAACTGGGGAGCAGTACTTC. This codes for CASSFDLQTGEQYF.

The sample holds a few counts of this clonotype. The rearrangement joins TRBV6-5 to TRBJ2-5, with 9 bases identical to TRBD2. Unmatched junction bases numbered 10, after V lost 6 bases and J lost 11 bases. CDR3 length equals 13 residues. Germline values: CDR1 MNHEY, CDR2 SVGAGI. Written as DNA, the CDR3 is TGTGCCAGCAGGCAGCGGGGGGCTGGGGAGCAGTACTTC. This gives the protein CASRQRGAGEQYF.

The gene calls are TRBV11-2 and TRBJ1-1; 7 bases match TRBD1. The CDR3 length is 16 residues. With V trimmed by 4 bases and J by 0 bases, 8 bases remained unmatched. Germline CDR1 SGHAT, CDR2 FQNNGV. The DNA of the CDR3 is TGTGCCAGCAGCTCCCCTCCCGGGACAGTGAACACTGAAGCTTTCTTT. The encoded protein is CASSSPPGTVNTEAFF.

As to this clonotype: A read error may produce the germline difference seen at one junction end. The CDR3 region has the DNA TGTGCCCGGAGTGGTAACCAGCGGTTCTTC. Translated: CARSGNQRFF. V and J are TRBV30 and TRBJ2-1; D ambiguous. Germline CDR1 reads GTSNPN; CDR2 reads SVGIG (reference sequence). The CDR3 has 10 amino acids.

This clonotype has a handful of counts. The rearrangement uses TRBV7-9 and TRBJ2-7; 12 positions agree with TRBD1. Germline V gene sequence: CDR1 SEHNR, CDR2 FQNEAQ (reference sequence). The J segment lost 4 bases and the V segment lost 5 bases, leaving 9 bases of the junction unmatched. CDR3 size: 16 residues. In DNA form, the CDR3 reads TGTGCCAGCAGCACGGAACCGGGACAGGGGGCTTACGAGCAGTACTTC. It codes for CASSTEPGQGAYEQYF. The full variable domain, rest sourced from reference TRBV7-9 and TRBJ2-7, is DTGVSQNPRHKITKRGQNVTFRCDPISEHNRLYWYRQTLGQGPEFLTYFQNEAQLEKSRLLSDRFSAERPKGSFSTLEIQRTEQGDSAMYLCASSTEPGQGAYEQYFGPGTRLTVT.

This clonotype was found many times. This chain connects TRBV4-1 to TRBJ2-7; D is undetermined. Germline V gives CDR1 MGHRA, CDR2 YSYEKL. CDR3 length: 13 amino acids. V shed 1 base and J shed 5 bases, with 9 bases lying between them. The CDR3 region is CASSQGSRDEQYF. Here the CDR3 DNA reads TGCGCCAGCAGCCAAGGAAGTCGGGACGAGCAGTACTTC.

V is TRBV7-6 and J is TRBJ1-4, with a tentative D call TRBD1 (6 bases). The germline gives CDR1 SGHVS, CDR2 FNYEAQ. This CDR3 is 16 amino acids long. Deletions cut 5 bases from V and 5 bases from J, with 18 bases between. The CDR3 region has the DNA TGTGCCAGCAGCACCTTCAGGGGCCAGCCGAATGAAAAACTGTTTTTT. Residues: CASSTFRGQPNEKLFF.

The chain recombines TRBV15 with TRBJ1-6; D not certain. The CDR3 contains 16 residues. Between the trimmed V and J ends, which lost 1 base and 7 bases, there was a span of 14 bases. Germline assignment: CDR1 LNHNV and CDR2 YYDKDF (reference sequence). The chain's CDR3 is CATSRALLGVNSPLHF. The CDR3 nucleotides read TGTGCCACCAGCAGAGCTCTCCTGGGAGTGAATTCACCCCTCCACTTT.

The rearrangement joins TRBV7-9 to TRBJ2-5; D is unresolved. CDR1 is SEHNR, CDR2 FQNEAQ, per germline (reference sequence). The CDR3 runs to 13 residues. The V end was cut by 5 bases, the J end by 11 bases, with 18 bases between. The CDR3 region is CASSLVGSGKQYF. CDR3 coding DNA: TGTGCCAGCAGCCTCGTAGGATCGGGCAAGCAGTACTTC.